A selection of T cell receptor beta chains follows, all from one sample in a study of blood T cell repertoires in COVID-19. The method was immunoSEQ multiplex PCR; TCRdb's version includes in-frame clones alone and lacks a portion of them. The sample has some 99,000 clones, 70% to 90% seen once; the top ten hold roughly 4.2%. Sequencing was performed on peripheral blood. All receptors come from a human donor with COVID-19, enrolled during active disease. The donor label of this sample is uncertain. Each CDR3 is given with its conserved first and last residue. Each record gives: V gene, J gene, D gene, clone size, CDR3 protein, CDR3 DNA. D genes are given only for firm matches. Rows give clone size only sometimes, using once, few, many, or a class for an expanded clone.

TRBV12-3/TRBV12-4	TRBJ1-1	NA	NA	CASSVRELVEAFF	TGTGCCAGCAGTGTCAGGGAACTCGTCGAAGCTTTCTTT
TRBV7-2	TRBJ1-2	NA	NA	CASSLSQGNYGYTF	TGTGCCAGCAGCTTATCTCAGGGGAACTATGGCTACACCTTC
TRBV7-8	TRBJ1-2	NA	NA	CASSLAQRSYGYTF	TGTGCCAGCAGCTTAGCCCAACGGTCCTATGGCTACACCTTC
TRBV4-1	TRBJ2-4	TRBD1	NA	CASSPFHRGENIQYF	TGCGCCAGCAGCCCCTTCCACAGGGGGGAAAACATTCAGTACTTC
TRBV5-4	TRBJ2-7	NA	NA	CASSLVSASYYEQYF	TGTGCCAGCAGCTTGGTGTCGGCTAGCTACTACGAGCAGTACTTC
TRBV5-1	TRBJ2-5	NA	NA	CASGADTQETQYF	TGCGCCAGCGGGGCGGACACCCAAGAGACCCAGTACTTC
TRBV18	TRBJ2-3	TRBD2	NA	CASSPRLASSTDTQYF	TGTGCCAGCTCACCACGACTAGCAAGTAGCACAGATACGCAGTATTTT
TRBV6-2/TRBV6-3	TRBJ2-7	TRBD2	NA	CASSYPSGRYEQYF	TGTGCCAGCAGTTACCCTAGCGGGAGATACGAGCAGTACTTC
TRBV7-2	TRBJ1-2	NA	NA	CASSPSGGLGYGYTF	TGTGCCAGCAGCCCCAGCGGGGGGCTCGGGTATGGCTACACCTTC
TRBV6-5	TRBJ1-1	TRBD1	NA	CASSRGLNTEAFF	TGTGCCAGCAGTAGGGGGCTAAACACTGAAGCTTTCTTT
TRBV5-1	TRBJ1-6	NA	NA	CASSLAADESPLHF	TGCGCCAGCAGCTTGGCCGCAGATGAATCACCCCTCCACTTT
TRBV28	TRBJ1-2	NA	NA	CASRDSHYGYTF	TGTGCCAGCAGAGACAGCCACTATGGCTACACCTTC
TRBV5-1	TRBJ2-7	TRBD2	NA	CASSLGEGREQYF	TGCGCCAGCAGCTTAGGGGAGGGGAGGGAGCAGTACTTC
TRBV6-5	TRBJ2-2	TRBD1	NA	CASSRQGVTGELFF	TGTGCCAGCAGTAGACAGGGGGTTACCGGGGAGCTGTTTTTT
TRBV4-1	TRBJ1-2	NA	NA	CASSQLPGVDGYTF	TGCGCCAGCAGCCAACTCCCAGGCGTCGATGGCTACACCTTC
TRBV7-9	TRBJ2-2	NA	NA	CASRPYRGGNTGELFF	TGTGCCAGCAGGCCATACAGGGGAGGGAACACCGGGGAGCTGTTTTTT
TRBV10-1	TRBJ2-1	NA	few	CASSRGPYGEQFF	TGCGCCAGCAGTAGAGGGCCTTACGGTGAGCAGTTCTTC
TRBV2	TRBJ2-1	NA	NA	CASSDRLPYNEQFF	TGTGCCAGCAGTGACAGGCTACCATACAATGAGCAGTTCTTC
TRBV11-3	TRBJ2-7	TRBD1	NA	CASSRTGVEQYF	TGTGCCAGCAGCCGGACAGGGGTCGAGCAGTACTTC
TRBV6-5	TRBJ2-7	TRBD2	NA	CASRHSGGGPYEQYF	TGTGCCAGTCGCCATAGCGGGGGTGGGCCCTACGAGCAGTACTTC
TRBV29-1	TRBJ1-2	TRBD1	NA	CSVEGWRDRLFYGYTF	TGCAGCGTTGAAGGGTGGAGGGACAGATTGTTCTATGGCTACACCTTC
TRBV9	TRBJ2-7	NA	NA	CASSALTEGSEQYF	TGTGCCAGCAGCGCTCTGACGGAGGGGAGCGAGCAGTACTTC
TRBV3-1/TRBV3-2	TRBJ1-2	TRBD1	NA	CASSQPGQGNGYTF	TGTGCCAGCAGCCAGCCGGGACAGGGGAATGGCTACACCTTC